This T cell receptor (beta chain) comes out of a study of blood T cell repertoires in COVID-19. This clone was picked up one time. Across 20 to 25 US areas, participants ranged in age from about 18 to 100 years. Authors' data handling: Amplification of reference gene primers was used by the study to estimate nucleated cell counts. Data came from immunoSEQ multiplex PCR; TCRdb stores just in-frame clones and leaves some out. V and J calls and clone size are copied from that table; D and trimming were computed from the DNA. The table lists approximately 190,000 clones, 84% of them singletons. The source material was PBMCs or T cells enriched from blood (not recorded which). This receptor was identified in a woman in her twenties or thirties who had been exposed to COVID-19.

For the CDR3, the DNA is TGTGCCAGCCCCGGCCGTAACTATCAGGGGCAGTTCTTC. Protein sequence: CASPGRNYQGQFF. J is TRBJ2-1 and V is TRBV2; tentatively, D is TRBD1 (5 bases). V was shortened by 8 bases and J by 12 bases, with 20 bases between the two germline ends. The germline CDR1 and CDR2 sequences are SNHLY and FYNNEI. The CDR3 is 13 amino acids.